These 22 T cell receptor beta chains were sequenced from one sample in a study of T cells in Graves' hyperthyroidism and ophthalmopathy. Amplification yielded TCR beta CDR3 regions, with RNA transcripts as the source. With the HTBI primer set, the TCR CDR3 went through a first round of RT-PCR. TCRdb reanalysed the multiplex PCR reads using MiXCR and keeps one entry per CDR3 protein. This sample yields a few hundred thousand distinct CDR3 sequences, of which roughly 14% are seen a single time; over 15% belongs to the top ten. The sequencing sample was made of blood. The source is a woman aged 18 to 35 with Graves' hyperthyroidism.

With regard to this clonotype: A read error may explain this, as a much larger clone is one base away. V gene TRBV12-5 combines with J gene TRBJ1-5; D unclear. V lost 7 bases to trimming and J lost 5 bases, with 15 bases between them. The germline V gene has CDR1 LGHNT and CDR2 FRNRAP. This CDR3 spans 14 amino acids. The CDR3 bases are TGTGCTAGTGATTTAATGGGCGCGGATCAGCCCCAGCATTTT. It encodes CASDLMGADQPQHF.

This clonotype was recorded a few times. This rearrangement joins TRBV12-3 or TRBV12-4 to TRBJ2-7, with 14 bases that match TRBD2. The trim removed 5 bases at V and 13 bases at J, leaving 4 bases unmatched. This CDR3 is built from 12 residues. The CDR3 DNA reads TGTGCCAGCAGTCCGGGACTAGCGGGAGTATACGTC. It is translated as CASSPGLAGVYV.

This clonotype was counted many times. The CDR3 nucleotides read TGCAGTGCTACGTTCGGGTCACCAGGGTCGAGCAATGAGCAGTTCTTC. Its translation: CSATFGSPGSSNEQFF. This chain uses TRBV20-1 with TRBJ2-1; possibly TRBD1 for D (5 bases). Trimming took 4 bases from V and 6 from J, leaving 22 bases between them. Germline V gene lookup returns CDR1 DFQATT and CDR2 SNEGSKA (reference sequence). This CDR3 has 16 residues.

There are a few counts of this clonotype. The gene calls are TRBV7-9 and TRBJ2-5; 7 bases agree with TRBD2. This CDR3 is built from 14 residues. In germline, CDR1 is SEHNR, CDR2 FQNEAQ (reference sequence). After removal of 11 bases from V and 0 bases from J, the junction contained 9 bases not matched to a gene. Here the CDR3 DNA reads TGTGCCGGGGCAGTTAGCGGGTACCAAGAGACCCAGTACTTC. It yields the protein CAGAVSGYQETQYF.

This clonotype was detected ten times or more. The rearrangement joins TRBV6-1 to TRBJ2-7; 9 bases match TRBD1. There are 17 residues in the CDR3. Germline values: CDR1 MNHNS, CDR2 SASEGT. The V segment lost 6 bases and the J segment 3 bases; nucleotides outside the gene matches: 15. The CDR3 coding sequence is TGTGCCAGCAGGCCAACATCCCTGGACAGGGGTCGCTACGAGCAGTACTTC. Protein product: CASRPTSLDRGRYEQYF.

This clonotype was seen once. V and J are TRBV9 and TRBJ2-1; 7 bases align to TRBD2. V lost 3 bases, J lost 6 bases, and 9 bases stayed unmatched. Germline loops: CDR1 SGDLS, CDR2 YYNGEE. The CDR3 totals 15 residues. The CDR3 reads CASSAYSGGVNEQFF. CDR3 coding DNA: TGTGCCAGCAGCGCCTATAGTGGGGGGGTCAATGAGCAGTTCTTC. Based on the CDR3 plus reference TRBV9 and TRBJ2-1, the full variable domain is DSGVTQTPKHLITATGQRVTLRCSPRSGDLSVYWYQQSLDQGLQFLIQYYNGEERAKGNILERFSAQQFPDLHSELNLSSLELGDSALYFCASSAYSGGVNEQFFGPGTRLTVL.

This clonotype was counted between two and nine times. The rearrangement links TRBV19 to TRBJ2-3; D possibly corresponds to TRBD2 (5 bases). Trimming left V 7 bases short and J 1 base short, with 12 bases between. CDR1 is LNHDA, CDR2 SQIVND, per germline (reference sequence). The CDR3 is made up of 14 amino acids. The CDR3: CASNRDFGTDTQYF. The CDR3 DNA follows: TGTGCCAGTAACCGGGATTTTGGCACAGATACGCAGTATTTT.

This CDR3 is CASSFGGGSEQFF. CDR3 coding DNA: TGTGCCAGCAGCTTTGGGGGTGGCAGTGAGCAGTTCTTC. This rearrangement joins TRBV5-4 to TRBJ2-1; either TRBD1 or TRBD2 may supply D (5 bases each). V lost 2 bases, J lost 9 bases, and 12 bases lay in between. Germline loops: CDR1 SGHNT, CDR2 YYREEE (reference sequence). This CDR3 has 13 amino acids.

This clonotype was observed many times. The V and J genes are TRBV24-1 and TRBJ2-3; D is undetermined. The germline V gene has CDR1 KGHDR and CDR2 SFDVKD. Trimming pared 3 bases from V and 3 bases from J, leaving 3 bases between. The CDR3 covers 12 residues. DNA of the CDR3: TGTGCCACCAGTGATGAGACAGATACGCAGTATTTT. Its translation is CATSDETDTQYF.

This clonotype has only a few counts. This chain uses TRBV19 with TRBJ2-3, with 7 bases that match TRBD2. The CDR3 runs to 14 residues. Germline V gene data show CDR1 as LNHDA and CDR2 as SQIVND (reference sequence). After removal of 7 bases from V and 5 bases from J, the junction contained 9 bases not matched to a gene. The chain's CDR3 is CASTPAGGRDTQYF. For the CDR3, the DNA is TGTGCCAGTACCCCCGCTGGCGGGAGAGATACGCAGTATTTT.

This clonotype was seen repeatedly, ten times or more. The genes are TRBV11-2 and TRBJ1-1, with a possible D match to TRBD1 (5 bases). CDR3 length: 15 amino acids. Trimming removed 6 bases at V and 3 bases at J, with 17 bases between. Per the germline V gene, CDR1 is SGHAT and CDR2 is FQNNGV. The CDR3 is CASSLRRARDTEAFF. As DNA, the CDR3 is TGTGCCAGCAGTTTACGCAGGGCGAGGGACACTGAAGCTTTCTTT.

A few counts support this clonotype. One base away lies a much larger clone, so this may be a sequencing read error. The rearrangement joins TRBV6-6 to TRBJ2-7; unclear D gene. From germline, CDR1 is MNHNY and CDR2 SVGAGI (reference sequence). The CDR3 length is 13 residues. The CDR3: CACSYSSLFEQYF. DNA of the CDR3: TGTGCCTGCAGTTACTCGAGCTTGTTCGAGCAGTACTTC.

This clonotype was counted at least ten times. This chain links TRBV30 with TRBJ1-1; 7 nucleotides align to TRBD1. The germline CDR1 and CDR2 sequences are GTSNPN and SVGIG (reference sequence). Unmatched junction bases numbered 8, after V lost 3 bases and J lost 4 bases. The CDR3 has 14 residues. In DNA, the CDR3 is TGTGCCTGGAGAAAACAGGGGAGGGGCACTGAAGCTTTCTTT. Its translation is CAWRKQGRGTEAFF.

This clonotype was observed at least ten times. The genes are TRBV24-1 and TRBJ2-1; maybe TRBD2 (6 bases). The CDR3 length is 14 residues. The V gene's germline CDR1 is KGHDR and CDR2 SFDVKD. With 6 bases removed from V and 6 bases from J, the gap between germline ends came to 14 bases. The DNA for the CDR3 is TGTGCCACCAGTAACACGGGAGTGGCCAATGAGCAGTTCTTC. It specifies CATSNTGVANEQFF.

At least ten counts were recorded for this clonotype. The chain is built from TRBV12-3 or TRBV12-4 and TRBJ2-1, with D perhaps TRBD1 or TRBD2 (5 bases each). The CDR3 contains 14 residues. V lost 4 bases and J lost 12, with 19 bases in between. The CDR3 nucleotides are TGTGCCAGCAGTTCTTGGGACCACGGTTGGAGGCAGTTCTTC. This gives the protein CASSSWDHGWRQFF.

The CDR3 nucleotides read TGCGCCAGCAGCCCCGCCGAGGGGGGCATAAACACTGAAGCTTTCTTT. Translating gives CASSPAEGGINTEAFF. This chain connects TRBV5-1 to TRBJ1-1, with D perhaps TRBD1 (6 bases). From germline, CDR1 is SGHRS and CDR2 YFSETQ. There are 16 residues in the CDR3. The ends were cut back, 4 bases at V and 2 bases at J, with 18 bases in the middle. Using reference TRBV5-1 and TRBJ1-1 for the parts outside the CDR3, the full variable domain is KAGVTQTPRYLIKTRGQQVTLSCSPISGHRSVSWYQQTPGQGLQFLFEYFSETQRNKGNFPGRFSGRQFSNSRSEMNVSTLELGDSALYLCASSPAEGGINTEAFFGQGTRLTVV.

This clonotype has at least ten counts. The CDR3 is CASSSPPRGDTEAFF. CDR3 nucleotides: TGTGCCAGCAGCAGCCCCCCTCGGGGGGACACTGAAGCTTTCTTT. This chain links TRBV6-1 with TRBJ1-1, with a tentative D call TRBD1 (5 bases). V dropped 6 bases and J dropped 3 bases, with 17 bases sitting between them. The CDR3 extends over 15 amino acids. The germline gives CDR1 MNHNS, CDR2 SASEGT.

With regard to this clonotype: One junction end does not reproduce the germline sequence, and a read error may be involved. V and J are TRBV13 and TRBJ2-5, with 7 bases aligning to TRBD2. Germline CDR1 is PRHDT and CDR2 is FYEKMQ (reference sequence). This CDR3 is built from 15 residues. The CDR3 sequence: CASSLSGLVQETQYF. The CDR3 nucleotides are TGTGCCAGCAGCTTAAGCGGACTAGTGCAAGAGACCCAATACTTC.

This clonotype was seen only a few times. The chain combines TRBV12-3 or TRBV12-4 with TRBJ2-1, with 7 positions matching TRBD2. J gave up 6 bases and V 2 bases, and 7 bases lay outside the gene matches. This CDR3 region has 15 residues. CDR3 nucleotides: TGTGCCAGCAGTTTATTTTTTTCTAGCGGCAATGAGCAGTTCTTC. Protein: CASSLFFSSGNEQFF.

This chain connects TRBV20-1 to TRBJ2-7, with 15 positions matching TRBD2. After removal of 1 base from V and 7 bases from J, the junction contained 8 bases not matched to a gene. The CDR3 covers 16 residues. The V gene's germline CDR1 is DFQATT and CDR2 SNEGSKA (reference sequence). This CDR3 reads CSARAGTSGGLLEQYF. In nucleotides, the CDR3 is TGCAGTGCTAGAGCCGGGACTAGCGGGGGGCTCTTGGAGCAGTACTTC.

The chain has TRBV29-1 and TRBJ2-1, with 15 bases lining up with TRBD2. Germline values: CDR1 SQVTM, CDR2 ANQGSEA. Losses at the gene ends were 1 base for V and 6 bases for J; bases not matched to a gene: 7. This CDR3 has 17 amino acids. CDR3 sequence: CSVEAGTSGRTVNEQFF. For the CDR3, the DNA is TGCAGCGTTGAAGCCGGGACTAGCGGGAGGACGGTCAATGAGCAGTTCTTC.

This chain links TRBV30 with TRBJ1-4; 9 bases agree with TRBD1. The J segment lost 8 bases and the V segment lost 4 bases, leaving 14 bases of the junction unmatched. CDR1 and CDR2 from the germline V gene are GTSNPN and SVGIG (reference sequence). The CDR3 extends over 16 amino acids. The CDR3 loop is CAWNNGGGQGYEKLFF. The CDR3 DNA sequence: TGTGCCTGGAACAATGGTGGGGGACAGGGATACGAAAAACTGTTTTTT.